The rows below give T cell receptor beta chains drawn from one sample of a study of post-analysis software for immune sequencing data. TCRdb processed the PCR reads anew with MiXCR; each CDR3 protein has one entry. The repertoire holds roughly 730,000 distinct CDR3 sequences, with 25% to 30% as singletons. Sequenced sample: blood. These receptors originate from a girl between 10 and 17 years old with multiple sclerosis. CDR3s leave out the opening cysteine and the closing phenylalanine or tryptophan.

TRBV14	TRBJ2-5	ASSQAGVQETQY
TRBV6-1	TRBJ1-1	ASNHRRAAHTEAF
TRBV29-1	TRBJ2-4	SVKARDIQY
TRBV27	TRBJ1-2	ASSLRGGPYGYT
TRBV20-1	TRBJ2-3	SATGPRTDTQY
TRBV19	TRBJ2-3	ASSFGHTDTQY
TRBV29-1	TRBJ1-1	SVAGGLNTEAF
TRBV7-2	TRBJ1-5	ASSLRGSQPQH
TRBV20-1	TRBJ2-1	SARVASGSDEQF
TRBV20-1	TRBJ2-1	SARGGDTYNEQF
TRBV4-3	TRBJ2-7	ASSQAVSYEQY
TRBV5-1	TRBJ1-1	ASSVGPTNTEAF
TRBV28	TRBJ1-1	ASSSPQGAGTEAF
TRBV20-1	TRBJ2-7	SARDRAGVRYEQY
TRBV28	TRBJ2-5	ASSLSGTGGETQY
TRBV29-1	TRBJ1-5	SVVGAQGQPQH
TRBV13	TRBJ1-2	ASSLRRTGGYYGYT
TRBV7-9	TRBJ1-5	ASSKDAQGKPQH
TRBV24-1	TRBJ2-3	ATSADTRGPDTQY
TRBV6-5	TRBJ1-1	ASSTGGSGRTEAF
TRBV6-6	TRBJ2-5	ASVMDRQETQY
TRBV20-1	TRBJ2-7	SARWDSLYEQY
TRBV3-1	TRBJ2-4	ASSRDRGAKNIRY
TRBV20-1	TRBJ1-5	SVGGHYSNQPQH
TRBV18	TRBJ1-1	ASSIQHNTEAF
TRBV25-1	TRBJ1-6	ASSPGSPHLH
TRBV29-1	TRBJ1-2	SVVTMPDYGYT
TRBV28	TRBJ2-7	ASRARQGTYEQY